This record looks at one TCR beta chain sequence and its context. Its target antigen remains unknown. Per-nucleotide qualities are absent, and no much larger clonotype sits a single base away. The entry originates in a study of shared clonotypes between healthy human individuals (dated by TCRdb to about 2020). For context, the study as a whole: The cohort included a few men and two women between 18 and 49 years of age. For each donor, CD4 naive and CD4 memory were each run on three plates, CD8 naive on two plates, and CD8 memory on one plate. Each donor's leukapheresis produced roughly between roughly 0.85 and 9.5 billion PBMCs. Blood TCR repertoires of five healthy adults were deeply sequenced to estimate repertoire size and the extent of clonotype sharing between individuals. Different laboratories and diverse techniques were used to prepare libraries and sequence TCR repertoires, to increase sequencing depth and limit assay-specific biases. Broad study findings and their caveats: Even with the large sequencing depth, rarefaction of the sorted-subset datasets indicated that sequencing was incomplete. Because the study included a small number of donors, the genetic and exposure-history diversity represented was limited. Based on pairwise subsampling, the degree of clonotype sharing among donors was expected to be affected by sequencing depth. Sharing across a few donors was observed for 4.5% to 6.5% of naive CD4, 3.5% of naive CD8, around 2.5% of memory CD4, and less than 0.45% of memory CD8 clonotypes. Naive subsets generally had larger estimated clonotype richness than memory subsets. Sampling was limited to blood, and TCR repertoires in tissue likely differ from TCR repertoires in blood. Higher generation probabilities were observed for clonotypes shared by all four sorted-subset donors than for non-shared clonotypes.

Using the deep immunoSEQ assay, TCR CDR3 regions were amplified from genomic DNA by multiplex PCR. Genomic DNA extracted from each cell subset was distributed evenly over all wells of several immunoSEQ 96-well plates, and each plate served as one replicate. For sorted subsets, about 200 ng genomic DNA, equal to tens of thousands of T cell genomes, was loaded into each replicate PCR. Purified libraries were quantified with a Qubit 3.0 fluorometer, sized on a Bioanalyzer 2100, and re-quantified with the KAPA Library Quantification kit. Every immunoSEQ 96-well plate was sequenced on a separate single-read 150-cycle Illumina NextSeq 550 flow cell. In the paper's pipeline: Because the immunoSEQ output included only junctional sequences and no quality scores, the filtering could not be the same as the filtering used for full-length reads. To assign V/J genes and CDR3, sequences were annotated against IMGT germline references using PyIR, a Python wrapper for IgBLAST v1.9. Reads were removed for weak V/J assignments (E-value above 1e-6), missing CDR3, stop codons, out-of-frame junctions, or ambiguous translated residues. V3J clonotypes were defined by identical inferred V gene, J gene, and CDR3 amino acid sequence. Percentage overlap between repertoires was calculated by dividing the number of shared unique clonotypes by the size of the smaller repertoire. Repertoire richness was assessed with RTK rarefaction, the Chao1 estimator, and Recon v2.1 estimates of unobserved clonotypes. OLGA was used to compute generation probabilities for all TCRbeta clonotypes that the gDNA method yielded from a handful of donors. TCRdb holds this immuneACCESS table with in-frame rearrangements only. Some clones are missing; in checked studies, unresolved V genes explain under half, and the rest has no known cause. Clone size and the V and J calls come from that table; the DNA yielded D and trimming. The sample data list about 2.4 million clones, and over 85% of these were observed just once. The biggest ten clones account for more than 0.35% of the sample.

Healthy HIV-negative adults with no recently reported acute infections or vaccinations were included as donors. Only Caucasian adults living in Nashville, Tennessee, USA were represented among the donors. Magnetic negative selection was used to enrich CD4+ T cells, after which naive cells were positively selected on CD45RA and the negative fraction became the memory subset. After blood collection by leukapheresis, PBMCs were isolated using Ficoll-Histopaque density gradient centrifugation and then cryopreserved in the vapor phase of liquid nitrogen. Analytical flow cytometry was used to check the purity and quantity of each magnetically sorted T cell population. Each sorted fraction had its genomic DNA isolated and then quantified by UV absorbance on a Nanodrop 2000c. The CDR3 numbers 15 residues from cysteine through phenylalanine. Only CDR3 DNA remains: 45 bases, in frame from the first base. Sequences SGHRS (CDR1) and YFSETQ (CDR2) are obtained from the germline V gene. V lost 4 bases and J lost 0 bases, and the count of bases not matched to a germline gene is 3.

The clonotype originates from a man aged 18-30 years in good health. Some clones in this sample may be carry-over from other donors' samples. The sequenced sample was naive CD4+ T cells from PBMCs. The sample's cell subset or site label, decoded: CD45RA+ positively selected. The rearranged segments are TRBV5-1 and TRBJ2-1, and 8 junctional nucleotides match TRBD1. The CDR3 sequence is CASSTGGSSYNEQFF. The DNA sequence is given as TGCGCCAGCAGCACAGGGGGGAGCTCCTACAATGAGCAGTTCTTC.